This T cell receptor beta chain was observed in a study of T cells in Graves' hyperthyroidism and ophthalmopathy. Study at large: Blood was drawn when the patient was first diagnosed and still untreated.

This clonotype was seen only a few times. RNA transcripts were the template for amplifying TCR beta CDR3 regions. The HTBI primer set was used in a first-round RT-PCR of the TCR CDR3. TCRdb re-derived calls from the multiplex PCR reads in MiXCR, one entry per CDR3 protein. The profile shows hundreds of thousands of distinct CDR3 sequences, around 15% of them singletons. CDR1 and CDR2 from the germline V gene are SGHTA and FQGTGA. V shed 2 bases and J shed 3 bases, with 7 bases lying between them. CDR3 length: 13 amino acids. The rearrangement links TRBV7-3 to TRBJ2-5, with unresolved D. The clonotype comes from a woman between 18 and 30 years old with Graves' hyperthyroidism. Sequenced input: blood. In DNA, the CDR3 is TGTGCCAGCAGCTTATATGATGAAGAGACCCAGTACTTC. It is translated as CASSLYDEETQYF.